Following are 9 T cell receptor beta chains from one sample sequenced in a study of control samples from healthy donors and cancer patients (dated by TCRdb to between 2020 and 2021). The library was built by means of the immunoSEQ multiplex PCR assay. TCRdb mirrors the immuneACCESS table, restricted to in-frame sequences. Some clones are absent from its copies; in checked studies, under half trace to an unresolved V gene, and the reason for the others is unknown. Within this sample are 170,000 or so clones, with 94% of them counted one time only. The biggest ten clones account for over 6.5% of the sample. Sequenced: blood. The receptors originated from a woman aged 35 to 49 in good health.

The rearrangement joins TRBV27 to TRBJ2-3, with TRBD1 matching over 7 bases. V shed 7 bases, J shed 3 bases, and the junction held 10 bases outside the gene matches. Germline V gives CDR1 MNHEY, CDR2 SMNVEV (reference sequence). The length of the CDR3 is 15 residues. CDR3 region: CASTKTGTVTDTQYF. CDR3 nucleotide sequence: TGTGCCAGCACCAAGACAGGGACCGTGACAGATACGCAGTATTTT.

This chain uses TRBV14 with TRBJ1-3; no clear D gene. Trimming pared 3 bases from V and 0 bases from J, leaving 3 bases between. The germline V gene encodes CDR1 SGHDN and CDR2 FVKESK. The length of the CDR3 is 13 residues. Here the CDR3 DNA reads TGTGCCAGCAGCCAGAGCTCTGGAAACACCATATATTTT. Its translation is CASSQSSGNTIYF.

Here the CDR3 reads CAWSVPPHQETQYF. The CDR3 DNA is TGTGCCTGGAGTGTACCCCCCCACCAAGAGACCCAGTACTTC. This rearrangement joins TRBV30 to TRBJ2-5, with D uncertain. The CDR3 loop spans 14 amino acids. Germline V gene lookup returns CDR1 GTSNPN and CDR2 SVGIG (reference sequence). V shed 0 bases and J shed 0 bases, with 8 bases lying between them.

The genes are TRBV7-2 and TRBJ1-1; 10 bases match TRBD1. Per germline, CDR1 SGHTA and CDR2 FQGNSA. The CDR3 is 16 residues long. The J segment lost 2 bases and the V segment lost 8 bases, leaving 11 bases of the junction unmatched. CDR3 coding DNA: TGTGCCAGCGCCATAGGAGACAGGGGGCGCAACACTGAAGCTTTCTTT. Residues: CASAIGDRGRNTEAFF.

This chain uses TRBV6-5 with TRBJ1-1; 9 positions agree with TRBD1. Germline CDR1 reads MNHEY; CDR2 reads SVGAGI. V lost 7 bases, J lost 6 bases, and 9 bases stayed unmatched. The CDR3 is 14 residues long. CDR3 in DNA: TGTGCCAGCACCCCGGACAGGGGTTTCGCTGAAGCTTTCTTT. The encoded protein is CASTPDRGFAEAFF.

The V call is TRBV10-2, the J call TRBJ2-7, with a tentative D call TRBD2 (5 bases). The V gene lost 0 bases and the J gene lost 1 base, with 16 bases spanning the gap. The CDR3 length is 17 residues. Germline values: CDR1 WSHSY, CDR2 SAAADI. CDR3 region: CASSESPIRGLSYEQYF. In DNA, the CDR3 is TGCGCCAGCAGTGAGTCCCCTATCAGAGGACTGTCCTACGAGCAGTACTTC.

The chain joins TRBV29-1 to TRBJ2-5; D may match TRBD1 or TRBD2 (7 bases each). V lost 4 bases and J lost 2, with 11 bases in between. The V gene's germline CDR1 is SQVTM and CDR2 ANQGSEA. CDR3 length: 13 amino acids. The CDR3: CSVAQGGQETQYF. The CDR3 DNA reads as TGCAGCGTTGCTCAGGGGGGGCAAGAGACCCAGTACTTC. The variable domain in full, completed from reference TRBV29-1 and TRBJ2-5, reads SAVISQKPSRDICQRGTSLTIQCQVDSQVTMMFWYRQQPGQSLTLIATANQGSEATYESGFVIDKFPISRPNLTFSTLTVSNMSPEDSSIYLCSVAQGGQETQYFGPGTRLLVL.

The chain links TRBV29-1 to TRBJ1-2, with D hard to call. CDR1 and CDR2 (germline): SQVTM, ANQGSEA. V was cut by 5 bases and J by 4 bases, with 17 bases left in between. The CDR3 has 14 residues. The CDR3 DNA follows: TGCAGCGTTCCCCTCCCGGCAGAAATCTATGGCTACACCTTC. This sequence encodes CSVPLPAEIYGYTF.

The chain has TRBV18 and TRBJ2-3; D is possibly TRBD1 or TRBD2 (5 bases each). The CDR3 totals 17 residues. Germline V gene sequence: CDR1 KGHSH, CDR2 LQKENI. Trimming pared 3 bases from V and 5 bases from J, leaving 21 bases between. Here the CDR3 DNA reads TGTGCCAGCTCACCGGTGGGGGTTGCAATCTCGCTAGATACGCAGTATTTT. This codes for CASSPVGVAISLDTQYF. The full variable domain, with the rest looked up from reference TRBV18 and TRBJ2-3, is NAGVMQNPRHLVRRRGQEARLRCSPMKGHSHVYWYRQLPEEGLKFMVYLQKENIIDESGMPKERFSAEFPKEGPSILRIQQVVRGDSAAYFCASSPVGVAISLDTQYFGPGTRLTVL.